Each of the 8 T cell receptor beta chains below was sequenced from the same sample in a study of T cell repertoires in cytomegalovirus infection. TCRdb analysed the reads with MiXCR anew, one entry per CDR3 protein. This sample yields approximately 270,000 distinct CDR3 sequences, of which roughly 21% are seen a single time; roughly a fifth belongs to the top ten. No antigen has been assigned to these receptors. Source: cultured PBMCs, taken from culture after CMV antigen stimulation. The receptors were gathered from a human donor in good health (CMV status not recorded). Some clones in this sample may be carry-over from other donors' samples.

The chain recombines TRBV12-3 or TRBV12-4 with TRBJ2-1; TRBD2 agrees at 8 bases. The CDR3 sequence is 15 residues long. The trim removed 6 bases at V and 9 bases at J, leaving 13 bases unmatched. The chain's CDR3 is CASSSGAGAHSEQFF. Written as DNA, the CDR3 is TGTGCCAGCAGCTCGGGAGCGGGAGCCCACAGTGAGCAGTTCTTC.

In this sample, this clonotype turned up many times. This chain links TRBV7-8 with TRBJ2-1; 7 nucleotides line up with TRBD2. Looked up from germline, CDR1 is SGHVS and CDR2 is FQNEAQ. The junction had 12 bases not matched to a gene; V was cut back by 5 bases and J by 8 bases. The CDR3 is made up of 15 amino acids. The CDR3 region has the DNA TGTGCCAGCAGCAGGGGCCCGGGGGGAAGCGATGAGCAGTTCTTC. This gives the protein CASSRGPGGSDEQFF.

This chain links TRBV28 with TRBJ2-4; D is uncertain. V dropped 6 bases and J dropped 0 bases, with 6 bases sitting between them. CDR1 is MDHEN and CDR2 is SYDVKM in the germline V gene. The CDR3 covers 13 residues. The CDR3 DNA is TGTGCCAGCAGGGGTATAGCCAAAAACATTCAGTACTTC. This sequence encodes CASRGIAKNIQYF.

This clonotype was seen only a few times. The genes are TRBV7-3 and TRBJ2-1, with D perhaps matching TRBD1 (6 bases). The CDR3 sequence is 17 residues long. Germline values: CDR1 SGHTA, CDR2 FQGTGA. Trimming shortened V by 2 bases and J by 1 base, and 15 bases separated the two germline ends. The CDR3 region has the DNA TGTGCCAGCAGCTTAGCCCCCACAGGGATATCCTACAATGAGCAGTTCTTC. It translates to CASSLAPTGISYNEQFF.

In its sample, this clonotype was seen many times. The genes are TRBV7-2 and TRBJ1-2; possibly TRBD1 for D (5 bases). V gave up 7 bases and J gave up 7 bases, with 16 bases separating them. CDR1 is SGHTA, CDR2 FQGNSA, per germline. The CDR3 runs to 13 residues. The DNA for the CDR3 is TGTGCCAGCAACCCGAAGCGGGGGGGTGGCTACACCTTC. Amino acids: CASNPKRGGGYTF.

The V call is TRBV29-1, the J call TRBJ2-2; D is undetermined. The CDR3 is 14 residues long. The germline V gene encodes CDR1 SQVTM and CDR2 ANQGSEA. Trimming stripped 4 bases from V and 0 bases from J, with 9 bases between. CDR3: CSVVYHPNTGELFF. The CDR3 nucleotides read TGCAGCGTTGTTTATCACCCGAACACCGGGGAGCTGTTTTTT.

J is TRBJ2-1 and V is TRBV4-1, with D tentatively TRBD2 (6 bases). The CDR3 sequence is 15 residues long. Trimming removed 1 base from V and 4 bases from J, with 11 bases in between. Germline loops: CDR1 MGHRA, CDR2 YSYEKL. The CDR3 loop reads CASSQGISGYNEQFF. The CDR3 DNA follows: TGCGCCAGCAGCCAAGGTATTAGCGGATACAATGAGCAGTTCTTC.

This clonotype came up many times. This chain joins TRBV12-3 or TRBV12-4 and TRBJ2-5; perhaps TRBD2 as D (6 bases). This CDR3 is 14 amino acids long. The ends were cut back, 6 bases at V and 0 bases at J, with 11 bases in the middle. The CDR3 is CASRGGMYQETQYF. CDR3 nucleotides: TGTGCCAGCAGGGGAGGAATGTACCAAGAGACCCAGTACTTC.